This T cell receptor (beta chain) derives from a study of technical replicates of blood from a few donors. The J segment lost 10 bases and the V segment lost 4 bases, leaving 12 bases of the junction unmatched. The germline V gene has CDR1 SGHRS and CDR2 YFSETQ. The CDR3 consists of 15 residues. Assay used: immunoSEQ multiplex PCR; TCRdb lists only in-frame clones, some missing. The sample includes over 10,000 clones, roughly 77% of them seen just once. The sequencing sample was made of PBMCs. The V and J genes are TRBV5-1 and TRBJ2-1; 9 bases map to TRBD2. This sequence originates from a human donor in good health. The CDR3 region has the DNA TGCGCCAGCAGCCCGGGAAGCGGGGGGCTCGGAGAGCAGTTCTTC. Amino acid sequence: CASSPGSGGLGEQFF.